The source of this T cell receptor (beta chain) is a study of CD8+ T cells in alopecia areata. Study-level points and caveats: Relative to mice, TCR sharing across patients was less clear, a difference possibly HLA-related.

A remark on this clone: Its matching antigen is unknown.

Isolated RNA was reverse transcribed into cDNA used as the sequencing template. Profiling relied on immunoSEQ multiplex PCR, and the TCRdb table lists in-frame clones only, not all of them. The table includes more than 95,000 clones, around two fifths detected once. The study team obtained lesional scalp punch biopsies and peripheral blood from alopecia areata patients. Trimming stripped 0 bases from V and 5 bases from J, with 13 bases between. Germline CDR1 is LNHNV and CDR2 is YYDKDF (reference sequence). This CDR3 contains 15 residues. Sequences were obtained from CD4+ T cells sorted from blood. This rearrangement joins TRBV15 to TRBJ1-2; perhaps TRBD1 as D (5 bases). The origin of this receptor is a human donor with alopecia areata. The CDR3 DNA reads TGTGCCACCAGCAGAGATCTCCGCAGGGAGTATGGCTACACCTTC. As protein: CATSRDLRREYGYTF. Supplemented by reference TRBV15 and TRBJ1-2, the full variable domain reads DAMVIQNPRYQVTQFGKPVTLSCSQTLNHNVMYWYQQKSSQAPKLLFHYYDKDFNNEADTPDNFQSRRPNTSFCFLDIRSPGLGDTAMYLCATSRDLRREYGYTFGSGTRLTVV.